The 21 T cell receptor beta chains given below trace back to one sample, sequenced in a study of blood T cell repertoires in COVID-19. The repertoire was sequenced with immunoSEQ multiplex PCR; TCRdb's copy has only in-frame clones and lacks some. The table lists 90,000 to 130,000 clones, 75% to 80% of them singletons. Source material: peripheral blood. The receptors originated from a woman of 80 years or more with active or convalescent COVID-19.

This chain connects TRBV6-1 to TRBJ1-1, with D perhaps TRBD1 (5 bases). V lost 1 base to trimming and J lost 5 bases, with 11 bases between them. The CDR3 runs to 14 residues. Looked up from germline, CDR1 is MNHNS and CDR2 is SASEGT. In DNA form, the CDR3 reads TGTGCCAGCAGTGAAGTAGGGGCCACGACTGAAGCTTTCTTT. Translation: CASSEVGATTEAFF.

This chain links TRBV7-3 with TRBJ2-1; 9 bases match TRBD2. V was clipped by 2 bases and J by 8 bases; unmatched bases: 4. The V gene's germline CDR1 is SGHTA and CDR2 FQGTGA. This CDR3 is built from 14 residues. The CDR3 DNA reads TGTGCCAGCAGCTTATCGCGGGAGGGGTATGAGCAGTTCTTC. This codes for CASSLSREGYEQFF.

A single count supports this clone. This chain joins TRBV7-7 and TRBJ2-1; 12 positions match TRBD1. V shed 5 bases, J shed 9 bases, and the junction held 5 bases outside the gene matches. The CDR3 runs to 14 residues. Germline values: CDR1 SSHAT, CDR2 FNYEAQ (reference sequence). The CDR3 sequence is CASSRDRGRGEQFF. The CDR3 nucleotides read TGTGCCAGCAGCAGGGACAGGGGGCGCGGTGAGCAGTTCTTC. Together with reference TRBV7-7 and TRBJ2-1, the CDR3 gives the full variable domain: GAGVSQSPRYKVTKRGQDVTLRCDPISSHATLYWYQQALGQGPEFLTYFNYEAQPDKSGLPSDRFSAERPEGSISTLTIQRTEQRDSAMYRCASSRDRGRGEQFFGPGTRLTVL.

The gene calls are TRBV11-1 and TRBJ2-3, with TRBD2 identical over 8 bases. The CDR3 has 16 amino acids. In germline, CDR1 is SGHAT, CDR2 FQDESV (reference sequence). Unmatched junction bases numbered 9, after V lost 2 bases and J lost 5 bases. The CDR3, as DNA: TGTGCCAGCAGCTTAACGGGACTAGAAGCCTTAGATACGCAGTATTTT. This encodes CASSLTGLEALDTQYF.

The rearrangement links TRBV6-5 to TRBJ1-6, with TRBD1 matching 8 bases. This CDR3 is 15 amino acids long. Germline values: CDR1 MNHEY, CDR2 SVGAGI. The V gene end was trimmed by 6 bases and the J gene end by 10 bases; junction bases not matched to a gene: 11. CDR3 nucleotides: TGTGCCAGCAGCCGCCCCGGACAGGGCAAATCACCCCTCCACTTT. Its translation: CASSRPGQGKSPLHF.

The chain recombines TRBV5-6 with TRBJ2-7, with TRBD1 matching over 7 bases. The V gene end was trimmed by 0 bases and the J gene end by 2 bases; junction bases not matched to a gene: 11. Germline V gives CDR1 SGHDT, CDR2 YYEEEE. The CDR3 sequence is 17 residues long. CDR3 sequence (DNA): TGTGCCAGCAGCTTGGGGATATACATTACAGGGGCCTACGAGCAGTACTTC. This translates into CASSLGIYITGAYEQYF. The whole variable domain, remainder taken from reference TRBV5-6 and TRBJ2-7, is DAGVTQSPTHLIKTRGQQVTLRCSPKSGHDTVSWYQQALGQGPQFIFQYYEEEERQRGNFPDRFSGHQFPNYSSELNVNALLLGDSALYLCASSLGIYITGAYEQYFGPGTRLTVT.

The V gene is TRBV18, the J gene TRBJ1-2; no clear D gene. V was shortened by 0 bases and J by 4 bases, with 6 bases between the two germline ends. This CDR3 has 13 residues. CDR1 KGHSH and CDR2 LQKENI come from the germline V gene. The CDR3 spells CASSPPLRYGYTF. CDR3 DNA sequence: TGTGCCAGCTCACCACCTCTGCGCTATGGCTACACCTTC.

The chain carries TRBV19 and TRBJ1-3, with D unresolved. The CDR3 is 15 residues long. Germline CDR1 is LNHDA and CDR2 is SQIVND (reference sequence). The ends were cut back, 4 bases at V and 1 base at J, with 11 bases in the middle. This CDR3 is CASSTGRSSGNTIYF. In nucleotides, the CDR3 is TGTGCCAGTAGTACTGGGAGGAGTTCTGGAAACACCATATATTTT.

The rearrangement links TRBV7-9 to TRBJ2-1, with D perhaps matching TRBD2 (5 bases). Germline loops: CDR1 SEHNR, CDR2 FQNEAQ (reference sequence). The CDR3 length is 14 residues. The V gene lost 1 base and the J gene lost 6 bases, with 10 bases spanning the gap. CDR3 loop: CASSLDQLVNEQFF. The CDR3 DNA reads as TGTGCCAGCAGCTTAGATCAACTAGTCAATGAGCAGTTCTTC.

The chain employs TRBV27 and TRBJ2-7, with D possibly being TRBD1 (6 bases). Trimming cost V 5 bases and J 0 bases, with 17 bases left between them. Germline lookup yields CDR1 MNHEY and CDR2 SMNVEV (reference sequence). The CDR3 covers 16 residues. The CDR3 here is CASSPSRTVDSYEQYF. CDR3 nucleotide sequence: TGTGCCAGCAGTCCCTCTCGGACAGTGGACTCCTACGAGCAGTACTTC.

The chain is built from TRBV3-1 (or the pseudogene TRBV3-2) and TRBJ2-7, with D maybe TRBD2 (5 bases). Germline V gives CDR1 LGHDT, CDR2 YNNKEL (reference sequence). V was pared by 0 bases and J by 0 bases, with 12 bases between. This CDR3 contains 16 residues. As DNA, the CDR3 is TGTGCCAGCAGCCAAGAAGGACTTCACCTCTCCTACGAGCAGTACTTC. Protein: CASSQEGLHLSYEQYF.

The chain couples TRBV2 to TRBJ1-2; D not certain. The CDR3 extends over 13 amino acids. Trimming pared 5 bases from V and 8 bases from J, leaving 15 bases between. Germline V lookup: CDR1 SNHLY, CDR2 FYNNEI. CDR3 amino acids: CASSSSIDGGYTF. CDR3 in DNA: TGTGCCAGCAGTTCCTCCATAGACGGGGGCTACACCTTC.

The CDR3 protein is CASSLSIGDEQFF. For the CDR3, the DNA is TGTGCCAGCTCGCTCTCCATCGGGGATGAGCAGTTCTTC. The chain uses TRBV18 and TRBJ2-1; tentatively, D is TRBD2 (5 bases). The CDR3 has 13 amino acids. Trimming removed 6 bases at V and 8 bases at J, with 14 bases between. CDR1 KGHSH and CDR2 LQKENI come from the germline V gene.

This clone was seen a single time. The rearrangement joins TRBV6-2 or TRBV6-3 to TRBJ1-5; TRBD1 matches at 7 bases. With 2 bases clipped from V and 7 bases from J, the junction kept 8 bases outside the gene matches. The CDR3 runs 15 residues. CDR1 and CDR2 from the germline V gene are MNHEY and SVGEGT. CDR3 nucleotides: TGTGCCAGCAGTTACGACAGGGTAGTTAGCCAGCCCCAGCATTTT. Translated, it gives CASSYDRVVSQPQHF.

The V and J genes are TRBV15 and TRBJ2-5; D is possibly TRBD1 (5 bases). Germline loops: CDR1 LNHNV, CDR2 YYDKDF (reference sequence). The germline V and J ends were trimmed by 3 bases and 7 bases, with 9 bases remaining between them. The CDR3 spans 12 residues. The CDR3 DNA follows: TGTGCCACCAGCAGGGGAAGGGGGACCCAGTACTTC. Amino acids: CATSRGRGTQYF. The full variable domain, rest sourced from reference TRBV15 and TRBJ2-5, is DAMVIQNPRYQVTQFGKPVTLSCSQTLNHNVMYWYQQKSSQAPKLLFHYYDKDFNNEADTPDNFQSRRPNTSFCFLDIRSPGLGDTAMYLCATSRGRGTQYFGPGTRLLVL.

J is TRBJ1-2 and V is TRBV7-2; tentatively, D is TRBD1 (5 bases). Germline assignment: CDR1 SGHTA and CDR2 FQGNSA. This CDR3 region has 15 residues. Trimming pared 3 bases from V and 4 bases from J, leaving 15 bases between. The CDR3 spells CASSFTIGAGYGYTF. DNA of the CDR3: TGTGCCAGCAGCTTCACCATTGGGGCAGGCTATGGCTACACCTTC.

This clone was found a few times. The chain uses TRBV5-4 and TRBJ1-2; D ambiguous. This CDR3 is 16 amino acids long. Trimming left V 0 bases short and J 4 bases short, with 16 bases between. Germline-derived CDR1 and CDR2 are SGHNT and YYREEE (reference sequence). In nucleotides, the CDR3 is TGTGCCAGCAGCTTGGCGATGGAGGTCAGCATCTATGGCTACACCTTC. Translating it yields CASSLAMEVSIYGYTF. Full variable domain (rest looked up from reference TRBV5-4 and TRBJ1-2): ETGVTQSPTHLIKTRGQQVTLRCSSQSGHNTVSWYQQALGQGPQFIFQYYREEENGRGNFPPRFSGLQFPNYSSELNVNALELDDSALYLCASSLAMEVSIYGYTFGSGTRLTVV.

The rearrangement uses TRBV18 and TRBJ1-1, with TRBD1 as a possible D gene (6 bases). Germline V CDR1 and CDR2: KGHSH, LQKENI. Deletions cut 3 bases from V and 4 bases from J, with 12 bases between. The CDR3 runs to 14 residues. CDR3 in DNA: TGTGCCAGCTCACCGGACAGAGCCCCCACTGAAGCTTTCTTT. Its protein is CASSPDRAPTEAFF. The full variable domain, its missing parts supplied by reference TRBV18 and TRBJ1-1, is NAGVMQNPRHLVRRRGQEARLRCSPMKGHSHVYWYRQLPEEGLKFMVYLQKENIIDESGMPKERFSAEFPKEGPSILRIQQVVRGDSAAYFCASSPDRAPTEAFFGQGTRLTVV.

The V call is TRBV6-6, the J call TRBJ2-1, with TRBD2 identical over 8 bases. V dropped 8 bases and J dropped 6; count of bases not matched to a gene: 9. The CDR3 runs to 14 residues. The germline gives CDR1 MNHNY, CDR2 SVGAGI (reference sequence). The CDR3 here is CASLSGTRGNEQFF. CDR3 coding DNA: TGTGCCAGCCTTAGCGGGACAAGGGGCAATGAGCAGTTCTTC.

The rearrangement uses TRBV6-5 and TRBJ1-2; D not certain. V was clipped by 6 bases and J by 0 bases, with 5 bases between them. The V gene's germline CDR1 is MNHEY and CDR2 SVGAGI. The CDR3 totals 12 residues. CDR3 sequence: CASSRANYGYTF. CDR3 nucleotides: TGTGCCAGCAGCCGAGCTAACTATGGCTACACCTTC.

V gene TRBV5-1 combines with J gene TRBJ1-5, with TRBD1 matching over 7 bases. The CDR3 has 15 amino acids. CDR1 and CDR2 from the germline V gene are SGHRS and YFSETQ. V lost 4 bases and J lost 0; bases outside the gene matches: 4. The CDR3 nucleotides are TGCGCCAGCAGCGAGGGGACAGTTAGCAATCAGCCCCAGCATTTT. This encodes CASSEGTVSNQPQHF.